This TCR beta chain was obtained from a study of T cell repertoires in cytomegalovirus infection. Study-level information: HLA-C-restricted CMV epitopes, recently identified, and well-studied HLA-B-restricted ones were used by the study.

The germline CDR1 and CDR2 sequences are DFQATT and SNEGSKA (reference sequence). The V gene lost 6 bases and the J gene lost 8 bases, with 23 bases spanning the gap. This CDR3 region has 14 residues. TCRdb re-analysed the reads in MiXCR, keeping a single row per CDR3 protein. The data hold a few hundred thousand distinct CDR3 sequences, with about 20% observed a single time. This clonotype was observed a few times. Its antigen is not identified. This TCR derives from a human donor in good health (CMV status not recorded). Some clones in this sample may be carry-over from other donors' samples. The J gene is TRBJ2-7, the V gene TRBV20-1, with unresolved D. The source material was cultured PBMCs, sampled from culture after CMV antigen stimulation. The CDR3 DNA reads TGCAGTGCGACCGCTAACGGGCATATCGGGCAGCAGTACTTC. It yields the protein CSATANGHIGQQYF.